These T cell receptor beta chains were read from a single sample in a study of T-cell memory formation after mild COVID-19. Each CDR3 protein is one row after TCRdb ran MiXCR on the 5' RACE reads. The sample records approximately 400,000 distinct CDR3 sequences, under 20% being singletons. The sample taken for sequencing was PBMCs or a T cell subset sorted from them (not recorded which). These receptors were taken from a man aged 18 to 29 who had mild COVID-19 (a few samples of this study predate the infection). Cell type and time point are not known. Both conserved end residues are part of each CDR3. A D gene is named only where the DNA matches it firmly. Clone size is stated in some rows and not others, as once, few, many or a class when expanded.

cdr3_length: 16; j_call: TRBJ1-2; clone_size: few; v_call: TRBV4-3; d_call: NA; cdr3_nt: TGCGCCAGCAGTTACAGCGCCGGAGGTGGAGGGAATGGCTACACCTTC; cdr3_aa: CASSYSAGGGGNGYTF
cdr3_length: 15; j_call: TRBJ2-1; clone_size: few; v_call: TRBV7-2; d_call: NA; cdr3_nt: TGTGCCAGCAGTCCCCGGCCGATAGGGCTGCATGAGCAGTTCTTC; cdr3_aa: CASSPRPIGLHEQFF
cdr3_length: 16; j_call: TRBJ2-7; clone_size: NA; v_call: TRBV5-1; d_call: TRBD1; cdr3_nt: TGCGCCAGCAGCCAGAGTCGGGTACAGGGGGCCCACGAGCAGTACTTC; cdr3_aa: CASSQSRVQGAHEQYF
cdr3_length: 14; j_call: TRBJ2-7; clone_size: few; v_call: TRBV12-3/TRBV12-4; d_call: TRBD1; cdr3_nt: TGTGCCAGCCCCCGGACAGGGAGATCCTACGAGCAGTACTTC; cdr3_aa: CASPRTGRSYEQYF
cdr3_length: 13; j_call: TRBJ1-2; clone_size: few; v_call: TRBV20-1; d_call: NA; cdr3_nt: TGCAGTGCTAGAAAGGGGGAAGGCTATGGCTACACCTTC; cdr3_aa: CSARKGEGYGYTF
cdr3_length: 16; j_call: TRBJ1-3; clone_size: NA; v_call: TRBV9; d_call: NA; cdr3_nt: TGTGCCAGCAGCTCTCCGGCGTTAGGGGTTGGAAACACCATATATTTT; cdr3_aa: CASSSPALGVGNTIYF
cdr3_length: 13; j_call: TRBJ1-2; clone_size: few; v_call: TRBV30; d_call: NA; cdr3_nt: TGTGCCTGGAGTTGGCTGATAAACTATGGCTACACCTTC; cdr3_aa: CAWSWLINYGYTF
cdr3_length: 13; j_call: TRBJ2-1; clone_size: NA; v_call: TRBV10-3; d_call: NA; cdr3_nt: TGTGCCATCCTTGCTGCCTCCTACAATGAGCAGTTCTTC; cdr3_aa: CAILAASYNEQFF
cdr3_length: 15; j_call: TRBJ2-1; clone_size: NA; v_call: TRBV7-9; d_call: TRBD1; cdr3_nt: TGTGCCAGCAGCTTCGTCAAGGGACAGGGAAATGAGCAGTTCTTC; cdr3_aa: CASSFVKGQGNEQFF
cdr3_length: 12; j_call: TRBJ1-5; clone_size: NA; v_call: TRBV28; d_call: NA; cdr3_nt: TGTGCCAGCAGACCCGACCATCAGCCCCAGCATTTT; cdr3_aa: CASRPDHQPQHF
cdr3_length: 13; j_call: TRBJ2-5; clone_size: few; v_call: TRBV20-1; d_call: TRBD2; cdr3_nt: TGCAGTGCTAACCGCGGGGGCCAAGAGACCCAGTACTTC; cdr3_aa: CSANRGGQETQYF
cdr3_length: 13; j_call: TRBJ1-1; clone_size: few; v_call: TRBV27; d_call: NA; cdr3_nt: TGTGCCAGCTCCTCCACCTTGAACACTGAAGCTTTCTTT; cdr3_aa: CASSSTLNTEAFF
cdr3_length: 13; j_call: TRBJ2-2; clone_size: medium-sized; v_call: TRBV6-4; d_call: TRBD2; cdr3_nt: TGTGCCAGCAGTAGCGGGGACACCGGGGAGCTGTTTTTT; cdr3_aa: CASSSGDTGELFF
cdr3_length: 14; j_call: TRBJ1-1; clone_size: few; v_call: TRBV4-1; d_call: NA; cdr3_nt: TGCGCCAGCAGCCAAGAACGGGGCGACCTCGGAGCTTTCTTT; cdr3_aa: CASSQERGDLGAFF
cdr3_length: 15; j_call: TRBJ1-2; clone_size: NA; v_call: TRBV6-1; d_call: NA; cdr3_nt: TGTGCCAGCAGTGAATTTGGTGGAACTAACTATGGCTACACCTTC; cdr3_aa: CASSEFGGTNYGYTF
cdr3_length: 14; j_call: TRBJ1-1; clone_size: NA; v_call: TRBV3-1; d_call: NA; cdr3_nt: TGTGCCAGCAGCGCTCACGGCATGAACACTGAAGCTTTCTTT; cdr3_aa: CASSAHGMNTEAFF
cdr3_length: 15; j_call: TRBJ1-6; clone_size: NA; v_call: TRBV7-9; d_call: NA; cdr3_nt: TGTGCCAGCCACGGAGGATCGGCGTGGAATTCACCCCTCCACTTT; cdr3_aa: CASHGGSAWNSPLHF
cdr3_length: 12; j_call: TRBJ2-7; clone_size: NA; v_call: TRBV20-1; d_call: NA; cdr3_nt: TGCAGTGCTAGCCCCCTTGGGTACGAGCAGTACTTC; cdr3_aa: CSASPLGYEQYF
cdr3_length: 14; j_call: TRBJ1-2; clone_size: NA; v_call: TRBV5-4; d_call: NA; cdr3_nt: TGTGCCAGCAGCCCCCCCCGGGTTAGCTATGGCTACACCTTC; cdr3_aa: CASSPPRVSYGYTF
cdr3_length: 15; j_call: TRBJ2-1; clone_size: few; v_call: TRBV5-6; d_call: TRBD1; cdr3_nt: TGTGCCAGCAGCTCTACAGGGGCATCCTACAATGAGCAGTTCTTC; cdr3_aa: CASSSTGASYNEQFF
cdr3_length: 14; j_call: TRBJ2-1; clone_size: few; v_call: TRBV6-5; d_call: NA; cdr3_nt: TGTGCCAGCAGTTACCGGCTGAACTACAATGAGCAGTTCTTC; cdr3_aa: CASSYRLNYNEQFF
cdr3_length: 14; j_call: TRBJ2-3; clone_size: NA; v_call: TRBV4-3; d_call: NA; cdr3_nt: TGCGCCAGCAGCCAAGGCCTTCCGGCAGATACGCAGTATTTT; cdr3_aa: CASSQGLPADTQYF
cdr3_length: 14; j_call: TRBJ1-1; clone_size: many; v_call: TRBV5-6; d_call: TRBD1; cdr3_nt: TGTGCCAGCAGCTGGGACAGGGGGGCGACTGAAGCTTTCTTT; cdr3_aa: CASSWDRGATEAFF
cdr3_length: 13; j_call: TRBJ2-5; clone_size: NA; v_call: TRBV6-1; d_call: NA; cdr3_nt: TGTGCCAGCAGTGATCACCGGTACGAGACCCAGTACTTC; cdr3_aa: CASSDHRYETQYF
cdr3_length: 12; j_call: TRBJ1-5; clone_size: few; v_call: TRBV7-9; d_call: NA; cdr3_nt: TGTGCCAGCAGCTCCGGGGCCCAGCCCCAGCATTTT; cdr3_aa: CASSSGAQPQHF
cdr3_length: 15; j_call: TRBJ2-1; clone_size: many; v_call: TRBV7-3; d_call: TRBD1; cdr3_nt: TGTGCCAGCAGCGGGGGACAGGGGGTTTGGAATGAGCAGTTCTTC; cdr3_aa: CASSGGQGVWNEQFF
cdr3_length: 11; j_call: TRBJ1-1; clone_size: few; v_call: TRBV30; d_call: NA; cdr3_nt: TGTGCCTGGGCGGGAGGGACCCGTGCTTTCTTT; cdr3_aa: CAWAGGTRAFF
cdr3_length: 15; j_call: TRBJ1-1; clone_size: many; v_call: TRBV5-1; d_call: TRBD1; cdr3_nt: TGCGCCAGCAGCTTGGCCGTGGCAGGGGGTGATGAAGCTTTCTTT; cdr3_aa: CASSLAVAGGDEAFF
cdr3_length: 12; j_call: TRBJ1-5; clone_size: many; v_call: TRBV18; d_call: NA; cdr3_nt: TGTGCCAGCTCACCAGGGGAACAGCCCCAGCATTTT; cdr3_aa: CASSPGEQPQHF
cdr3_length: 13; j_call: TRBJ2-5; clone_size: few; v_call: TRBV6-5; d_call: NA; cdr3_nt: TGTGCCAGCAGTCCCTCGGCGACGAAGACCCAGTACTTC; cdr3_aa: CASSPSATKTQYF
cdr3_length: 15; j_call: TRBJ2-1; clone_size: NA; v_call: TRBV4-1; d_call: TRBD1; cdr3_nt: TGCGCCAGCAGCCTTCATGGGACAGGGTTGTATGAGCAGTTCTTC; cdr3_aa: CASSLHGTGLYEQFF
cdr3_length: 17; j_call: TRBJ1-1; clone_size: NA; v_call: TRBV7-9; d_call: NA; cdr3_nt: TGTGCCAGCAGCCCAACAGCCAGGGGAATTATGAACACTGAAGCTTTCTTT; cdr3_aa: CASSPTARGIMNTEAFF
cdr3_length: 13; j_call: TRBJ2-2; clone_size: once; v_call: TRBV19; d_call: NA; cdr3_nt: TGTGCCAGTATCCTTGAGGACACCGGGGAGCTGTTTTTT; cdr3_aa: CASILEDTGELFF
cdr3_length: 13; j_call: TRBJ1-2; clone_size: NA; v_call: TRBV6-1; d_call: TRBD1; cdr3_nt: TGTGCCAGCCAGGGGGCAGGGGTCTATGGCTACACCTTC; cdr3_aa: CASQGAGVYGYTF
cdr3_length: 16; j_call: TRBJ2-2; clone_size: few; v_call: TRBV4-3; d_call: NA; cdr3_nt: TGCGCCAGCAGCCAAGCTTTCATCGGGGGCACCGGGGAGCTGTTTTTT; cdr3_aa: CASSQAFIGGTGELFF
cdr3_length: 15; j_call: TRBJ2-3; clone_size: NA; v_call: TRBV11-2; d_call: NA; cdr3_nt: TGTGCCAGCAGGGTGCCAGGGAGAAGCGCAGATACGCAGTATTTT; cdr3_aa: CASRVPGRSADTQYF
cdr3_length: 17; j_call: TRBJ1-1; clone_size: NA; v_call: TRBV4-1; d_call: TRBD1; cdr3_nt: TGCGCCAGCAGCCACTGGGGACAGTCAATGACGAACACTGAAGCTTTCTTT; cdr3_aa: CASSHWGQSMTNTEAFF
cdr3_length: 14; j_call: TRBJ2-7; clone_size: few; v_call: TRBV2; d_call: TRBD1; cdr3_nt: TGTGCCAGCAGTAGGACAGGGAGCTCCTACGAGCAGTACTTC; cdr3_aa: CASSRTGSSYEQYF
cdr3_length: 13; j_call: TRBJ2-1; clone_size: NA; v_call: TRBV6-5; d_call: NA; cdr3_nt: TGTGCCAGCAGCCGAGAGCTCTACAATGAGCAGTTCTTC; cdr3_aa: CASSRELYNEQFF